This paragraph covers one TCR beta chain sequence. The antigen remains unidentified. This record belongs to a study of cytomegalovirus exposure and HLA in healthy donors. Per germline, CDR1 SGHDN and CDR2 FVKESK. The CDR3 is 17 residues long. Trimming cost V 0 bases and J 1 base; bases outside gene matches: 4. The study's findings and limits: An Asian-associated ancestry cluster reportedly showed fewer N-insertions than the approximately 700-donor mean in a later analysis. Most of the CMV-associated TCR beta chains (in a later analysis) appeared to be HLA-restricted. Later work found that TCR association rates differed between HLA loci; DRB1 had the most and HLA-C the fewest.

The PCR employed 60 Vbeta primers together with 13 Jbeta primers. Sequencing was performed with immunoSEQ multiplex PCR; in TCRdb, only in-frame clones are kept and a portion is missing. The profile shows 200,000 or so clones, 75% to 90% of them singletons. The chain carries TRBV14 and TRBJ2-1; 9 bases agree with TRBD1. The receptor's source is a woman aged 45-65 years in good health and CMV-seropositive. Sequenced: PBMCs. The CDR3 protein is CASSQDLGTGSYNEQFF. The CDR3 DNA reads as TGTGCCAGCAGCCAAGATTTGGGGACAGGGTCCTACAATGAGCAGTTCTTC.